The source of this T cell receptor (beta chain) is a study of blood T cell repertoires in COVID-19. Study overall: Acute and convalescent COVID-19 samples came from the United States, Italy and Spain. From T cells, B-cell-depleted T cells, or PBMCs came the material, which was cDNA or gDNA.

Seattle participants joined during active infection and were tracked over time. Original processing methods: Amplified reference gene primers provided the basis for estimating nucleated cell counts. Assay used: immunoSEQ multiplex PCR; TCRdb lists only in-frame clones, some missing. From that table come the V and J calls and clone size; the DNA was used to work out D and trimming. The sample holds about 180,000 clones; approximately 87% are singletons and the top ten take roughly 18%. With 6 bases removed from V and 0 bases from J, the gap between germline ends came to 20 bases. Germline V CDR1 and CDR2: MNHEY, SVGEGT. The CDR3 spans 18 residues.

The V gene is TRBV6-2 or TRBV6-3, the J gene TRBJ2-2, with D possibly matching TRBD1 (6 bases). This receptor was identified in a person aged 65 to 85 with COVID-19, enrolled during active disease. The sample consisted of peripheral blood. For the CDR3, the DNA is TGTGCCAGCAGCCCCGTCAACCCGGGACAAGCGAACACCGGGGAGCTGTTTTTT. Protein: CASSPVNPGQANTGELFF.